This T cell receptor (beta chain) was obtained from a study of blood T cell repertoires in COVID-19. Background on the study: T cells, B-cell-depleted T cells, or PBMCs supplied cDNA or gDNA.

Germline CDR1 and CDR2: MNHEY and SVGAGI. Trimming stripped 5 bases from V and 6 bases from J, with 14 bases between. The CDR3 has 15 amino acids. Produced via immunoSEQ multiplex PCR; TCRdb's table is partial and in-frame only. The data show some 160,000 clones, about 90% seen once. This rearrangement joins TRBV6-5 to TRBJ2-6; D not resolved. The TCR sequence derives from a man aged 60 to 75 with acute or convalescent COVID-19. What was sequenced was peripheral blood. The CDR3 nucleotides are TGTGCCAGCAGTCCTGACACACTTGAGGCCAACGTCCTGACTTTC. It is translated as CASSPDTLEANVLTF.